These T cell receptor beta chains were read from a single sample in a study of glioma-infiltrating T cells after dendritic cell vaccination. Data came from immunoSEQ multiplex PCR; TCRdb stores just in-frame clones and leaves some out. The sample shows 100,000 to 120,000 clones, nearly 90% of them seen only once. This material consisted of blood, taken after dendritic cell vaccination. The source of these receptors is a human donor with glioblastoma. Each CDR3 is given with its conserved first and last residue. D genes are given only for firm matches. The listing skips clone size in some rows; elsewhere it reads once, few, many or a size class.

few	TRBD1	TRBV19	TRBJ2-7	CASSITDVGTDPYEQYF	TGTGCCAGTAGTATAACCGACGTGGGGACAGACCCCTACGAGCAGTACTTC
.	TRBD1	TRBV30	TRBJ1-1	CAWSRDSANTEAFF	TGTGCCTGGAGTAGGGACAGCGCGAACACTGAAGCTTTCTTT
.	TRBD1	TRBV5-1	TRBJ1-1	CASSSWTGGTEAFF	TGCGCCAGCAGCTCCTGGACAGGGGGCACTGAAGCTTTCTTT
.	TRBD1	TRBV30	TRBJ1-1	CAWSVRDRGNTEAFF	TGTGCCTGGAGTGTCCGGGACAGGGGGAACACTGAAGCTTTCTTT
.	TRBD1	TRBV19	TRBJ1-2	CASSPLDRGGYGGYTF	TGTGCCAGTAGCCCACTAGACAGGGGAGGTTACGGTGGCTACACCTTC
.	TRBD2	TRBV2	TRBJ2-7	CASSEGLAGAEQYF	TGTGCCAGCAGTGAGGGACTAGCGGGAGCCGAGCAGTACTTC
.	.	TRBV30	TRBJ2-7	CAWRNSGPEQYF	TGTGCCTGGCGTAATTCAGGGCCCGAGCAGTACTTC
.	TRBD2	TRBV7-3	TRBJ2-1	CASSLSGRLGGEQFF	TGTGCCAGCAGCTTAAGCGGGAGGTTAGGAGGTGAGCAGTTCTTC
.	TRBD2	TRBV14	TRBJ2-7	CASSQASGLAAYEQYF	TGTGCCAGCAGCCAAGCGTCGGGACTAGCGGCGTACGAGCAGTACTTC
.	TRBD1	TRBV9	TRBJ1-1	CASSVGGTGSTEAFF	TGTGCCAGCAGCGTAGGGGGGACAGGGAGCACTGAAGCTTTCTTT
.	TRBD1	TRBV11-2	TRBJ1-1	CASSKDRGTEAFF	TGTGCCAGCAGCAAAGACAGGGGTACTGAAGCTTTCTTT
.	TRBD1	TRBV6-5	TRBJ2-7	CATQLRQGSYEQYF	TGTGCCACCCAGCTGCGACAGGGATCCTACGAGCAGTACTTC
.	TRBD2	TRBV12-5	TRBJ2-3	CASGTSGGYTDTQYF	TGTGCTAGTGGTACTAGCGGGGGCTACACAGATACGCAGTATTTT
.	TRBD1	TRBV19	TRBJ1-5	CASRGTGEGNQPQHF	TGTGCCAGTAGAGGGACAGGGGAAGGCAATCAGCCCCAGCATTTT